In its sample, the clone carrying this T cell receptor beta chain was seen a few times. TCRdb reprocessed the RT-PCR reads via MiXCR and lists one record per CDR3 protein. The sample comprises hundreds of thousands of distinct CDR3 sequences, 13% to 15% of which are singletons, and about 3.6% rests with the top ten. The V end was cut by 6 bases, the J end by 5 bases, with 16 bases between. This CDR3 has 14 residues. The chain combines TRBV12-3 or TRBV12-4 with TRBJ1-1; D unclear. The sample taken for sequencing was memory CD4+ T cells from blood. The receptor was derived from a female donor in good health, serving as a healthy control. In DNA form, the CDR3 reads TGTGCCAGCAGCCCTGAACTTGGTAGGACTGAAGCTTTCTTT. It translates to CASSPELGRTEAFF.